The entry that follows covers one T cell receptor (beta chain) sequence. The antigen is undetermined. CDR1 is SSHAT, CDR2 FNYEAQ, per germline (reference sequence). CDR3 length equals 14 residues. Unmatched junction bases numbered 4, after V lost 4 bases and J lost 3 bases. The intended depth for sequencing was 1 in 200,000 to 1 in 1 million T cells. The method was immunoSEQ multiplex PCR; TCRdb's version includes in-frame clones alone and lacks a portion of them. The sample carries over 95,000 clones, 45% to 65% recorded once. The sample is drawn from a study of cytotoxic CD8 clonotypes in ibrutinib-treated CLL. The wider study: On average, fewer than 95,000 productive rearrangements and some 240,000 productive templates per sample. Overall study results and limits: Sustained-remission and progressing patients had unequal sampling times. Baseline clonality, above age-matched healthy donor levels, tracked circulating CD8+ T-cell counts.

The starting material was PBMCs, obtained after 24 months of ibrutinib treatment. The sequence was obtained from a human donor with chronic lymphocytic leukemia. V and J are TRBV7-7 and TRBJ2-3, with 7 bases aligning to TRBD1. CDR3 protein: CASSSGTDTDTQYF. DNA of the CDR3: TGTGCCAGCAGCTCCGGGACAGATACAGATACGCAGTATTTT.